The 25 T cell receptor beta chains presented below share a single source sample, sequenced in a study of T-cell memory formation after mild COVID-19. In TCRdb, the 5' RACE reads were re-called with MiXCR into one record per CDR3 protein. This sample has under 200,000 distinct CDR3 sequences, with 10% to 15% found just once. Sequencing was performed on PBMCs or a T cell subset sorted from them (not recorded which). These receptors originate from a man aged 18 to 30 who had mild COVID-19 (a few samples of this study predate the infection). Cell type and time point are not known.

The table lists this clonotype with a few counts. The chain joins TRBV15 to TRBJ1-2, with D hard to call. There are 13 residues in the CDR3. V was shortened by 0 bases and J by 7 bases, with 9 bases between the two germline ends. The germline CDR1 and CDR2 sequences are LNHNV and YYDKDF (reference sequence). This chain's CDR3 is CATSRDRNGGYTF. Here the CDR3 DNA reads TGTGCCACCAGCAGAGATCGGAACGGTGGCTACACCTTC.

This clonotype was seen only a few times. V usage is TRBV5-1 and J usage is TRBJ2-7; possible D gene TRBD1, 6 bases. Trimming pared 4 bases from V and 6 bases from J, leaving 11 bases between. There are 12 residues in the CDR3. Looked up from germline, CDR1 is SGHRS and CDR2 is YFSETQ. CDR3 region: CASSEQGSEQYF. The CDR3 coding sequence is TGCGCCAGCAGCGAACAGGGATCCGAGCAGTACTTC.

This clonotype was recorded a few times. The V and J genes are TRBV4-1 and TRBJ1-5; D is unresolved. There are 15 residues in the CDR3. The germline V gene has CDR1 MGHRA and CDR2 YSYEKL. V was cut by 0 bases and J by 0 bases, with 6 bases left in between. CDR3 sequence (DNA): TGCGCCAGCAGCCAAGATCCAAGTAGCAATCAGCCCCAGCATTTT. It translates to CASSQDPSSNQPQHF.

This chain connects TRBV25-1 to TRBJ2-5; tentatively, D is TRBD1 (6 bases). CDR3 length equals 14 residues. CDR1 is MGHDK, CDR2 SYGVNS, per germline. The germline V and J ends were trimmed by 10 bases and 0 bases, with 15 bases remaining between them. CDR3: CATADRAYQETQYF. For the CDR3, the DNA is TGTGCCACCGCGGACAGAGCGTACCAAGAGACCCAGTACTTC.

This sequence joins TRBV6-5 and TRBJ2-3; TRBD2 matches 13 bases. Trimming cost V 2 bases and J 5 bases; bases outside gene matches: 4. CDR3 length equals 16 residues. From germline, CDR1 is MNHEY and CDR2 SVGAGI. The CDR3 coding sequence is TGTGCCAGCAGTTACGGACTAGCGGGGGTTAGAGATACGCAGTATTTT. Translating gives CASSYGLAGVRDTQYF.

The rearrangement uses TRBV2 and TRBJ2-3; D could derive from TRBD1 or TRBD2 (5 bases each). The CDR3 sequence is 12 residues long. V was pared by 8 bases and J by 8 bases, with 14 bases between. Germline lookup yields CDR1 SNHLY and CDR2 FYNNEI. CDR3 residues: CASGTPQGTQYF. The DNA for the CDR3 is TGTGCCAGCGGGACCCCTCAAGGTACGCAGTATTTT.

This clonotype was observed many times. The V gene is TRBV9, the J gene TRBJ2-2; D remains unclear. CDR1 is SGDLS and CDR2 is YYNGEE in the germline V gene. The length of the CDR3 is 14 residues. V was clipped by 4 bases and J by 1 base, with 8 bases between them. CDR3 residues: CASSPAVNTGELFF. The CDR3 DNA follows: TGTGCCAGCAGCCCGGCAGTGAACACCGGGGAGCTGTTTTTT.

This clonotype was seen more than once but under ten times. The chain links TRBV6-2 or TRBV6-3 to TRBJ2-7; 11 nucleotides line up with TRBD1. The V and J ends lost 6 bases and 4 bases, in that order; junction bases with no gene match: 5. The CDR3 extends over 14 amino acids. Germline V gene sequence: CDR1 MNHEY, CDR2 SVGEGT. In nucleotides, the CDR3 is TGTGCCAGCAGACAGGGGACAGGGGGGTACGAGCAGTACTTC. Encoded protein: CASRQGTGGYEQYF.

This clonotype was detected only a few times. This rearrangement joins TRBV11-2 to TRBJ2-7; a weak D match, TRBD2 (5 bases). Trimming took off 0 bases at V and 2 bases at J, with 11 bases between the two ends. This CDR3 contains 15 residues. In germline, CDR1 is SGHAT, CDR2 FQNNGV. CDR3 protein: CASSLDLAVAYEQYF. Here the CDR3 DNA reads TGTGCCAGCAGCTTAGATCTAGCTGTGGCCTACGAGCAGTACTTC.

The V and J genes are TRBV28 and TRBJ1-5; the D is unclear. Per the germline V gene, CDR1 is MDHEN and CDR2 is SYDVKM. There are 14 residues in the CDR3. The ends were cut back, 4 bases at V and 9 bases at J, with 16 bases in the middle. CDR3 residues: CASSSPERMGPQHF. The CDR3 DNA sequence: TGTGCCAGCAGTTCCCCCGAAAGGATGGGGCCCCAGCATTTT.

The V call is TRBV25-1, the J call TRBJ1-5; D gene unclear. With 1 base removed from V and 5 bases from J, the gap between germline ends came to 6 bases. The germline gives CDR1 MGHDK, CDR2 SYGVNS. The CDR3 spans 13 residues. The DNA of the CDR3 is TGTGCCAGCAGTGAATCGGCGGATCAGCCCCAGCATTTT. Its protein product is CASSESADQPQHF.

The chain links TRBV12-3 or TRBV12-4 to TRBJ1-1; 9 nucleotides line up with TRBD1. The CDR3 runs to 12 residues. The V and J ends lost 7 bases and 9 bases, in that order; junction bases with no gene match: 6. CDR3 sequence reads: CASTGQGTKAFF. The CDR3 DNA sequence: TGTGCCAGCACAGGACAGGGGACCAAAGCTTTCTTT.

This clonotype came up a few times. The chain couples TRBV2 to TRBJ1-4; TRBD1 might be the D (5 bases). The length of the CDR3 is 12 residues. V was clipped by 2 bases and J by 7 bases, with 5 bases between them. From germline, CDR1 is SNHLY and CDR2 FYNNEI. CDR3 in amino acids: CASSERGEKLFF. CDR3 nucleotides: TGTGCCAGCAGTGAAAGGGGTGAAAAACTGTTTTTT.

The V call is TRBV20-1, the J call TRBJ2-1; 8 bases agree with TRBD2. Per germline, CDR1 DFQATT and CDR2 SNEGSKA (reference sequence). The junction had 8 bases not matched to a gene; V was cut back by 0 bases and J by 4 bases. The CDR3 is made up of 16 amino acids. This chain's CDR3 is CSARDGSSGGYNEQFF. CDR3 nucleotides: TGCAGTGCTAGAGATGGTTCGAGCGGGGGTTACAATGAGCAGTTCTTC.

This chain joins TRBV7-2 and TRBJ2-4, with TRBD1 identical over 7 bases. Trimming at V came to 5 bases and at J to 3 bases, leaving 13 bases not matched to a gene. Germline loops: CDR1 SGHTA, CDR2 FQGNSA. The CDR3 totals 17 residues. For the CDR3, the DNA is TGTGCCAGCAGCAGCCAACAGGGGCGGCTAGGCAAAAACATTCAGTACTTC. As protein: CASSSQQGRLGKNIQYF.

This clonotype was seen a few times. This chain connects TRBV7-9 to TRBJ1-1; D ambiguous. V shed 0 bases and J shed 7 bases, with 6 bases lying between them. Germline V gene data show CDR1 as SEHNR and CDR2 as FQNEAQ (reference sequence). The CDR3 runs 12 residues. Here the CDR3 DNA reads TGTGCCAGCAGCTTAGCATTCGGTGAAGCTTTCTTT. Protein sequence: CASSLAFGEAFF.

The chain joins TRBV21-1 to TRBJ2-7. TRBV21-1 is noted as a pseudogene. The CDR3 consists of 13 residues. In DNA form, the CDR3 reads TGTGCCAGCAGCAAATGGGTACCCTACGAGCAGTACTTC. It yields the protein CASSKWVPYEQYF.

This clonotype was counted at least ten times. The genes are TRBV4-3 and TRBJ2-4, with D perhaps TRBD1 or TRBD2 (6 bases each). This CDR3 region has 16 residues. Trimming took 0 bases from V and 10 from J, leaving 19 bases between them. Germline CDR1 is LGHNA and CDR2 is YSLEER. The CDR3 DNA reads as TGCGCCAGCAGCCAAGATTTGGGGGCGACGGGAGTTATTCAGTACTTC. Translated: CASSQDLGATGVIQYF.

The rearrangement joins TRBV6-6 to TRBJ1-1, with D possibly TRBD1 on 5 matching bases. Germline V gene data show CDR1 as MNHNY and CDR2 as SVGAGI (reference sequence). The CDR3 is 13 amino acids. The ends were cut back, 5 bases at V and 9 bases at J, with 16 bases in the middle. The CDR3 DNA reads TGTGCCAGCAGTGCCGATACCGGGACTAAAGCTTTCTTT. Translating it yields CASSADTGTKAFF.

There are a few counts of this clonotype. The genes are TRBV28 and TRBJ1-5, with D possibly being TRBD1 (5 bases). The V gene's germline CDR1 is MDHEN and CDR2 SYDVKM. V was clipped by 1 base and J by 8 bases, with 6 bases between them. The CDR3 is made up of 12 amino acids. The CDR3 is CASSLLGEPQHF. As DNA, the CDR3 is TGTGCCAGCAGTTTATTGGGGGAGCCCCAGCATTTT. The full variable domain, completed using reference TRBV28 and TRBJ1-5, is DVKVTQSSRYLVKRTGEKVFLECVQDMDHENMFWYRQDPGLGLRLIYFSYDVKMKEKGDIPEGYSVSREKKERFSLILESASTNQTSMYLCASSLLGEPQHFGDGTRLSIL.

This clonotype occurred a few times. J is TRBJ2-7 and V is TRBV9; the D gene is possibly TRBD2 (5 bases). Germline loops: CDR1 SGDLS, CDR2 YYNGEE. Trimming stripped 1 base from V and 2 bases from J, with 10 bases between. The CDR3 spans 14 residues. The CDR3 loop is CASSVTGKAYEQYF. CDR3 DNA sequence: TGTGCCAGCAGCGTAACGGGAAAAGCCTACGAGCAGTACTTC.

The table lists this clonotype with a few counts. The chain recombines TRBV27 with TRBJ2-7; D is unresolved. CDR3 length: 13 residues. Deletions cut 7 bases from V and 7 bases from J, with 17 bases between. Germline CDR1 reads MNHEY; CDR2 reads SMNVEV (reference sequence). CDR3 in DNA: TGTGCCAGCACCCCTCTTTGGGTGTGGGAGCAGTACGTC. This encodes CASTPLWVWEQYV.

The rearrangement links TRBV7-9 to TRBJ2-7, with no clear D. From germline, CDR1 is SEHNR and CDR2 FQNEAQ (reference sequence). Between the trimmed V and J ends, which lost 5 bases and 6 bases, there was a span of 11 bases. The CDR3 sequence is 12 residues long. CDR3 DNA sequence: TGTGCCAGCAGCGGGAAAACTCTCGAGCAGTACGTC. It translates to CASSGKTLEQYV.

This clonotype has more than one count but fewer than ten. The CDR3 loop is CASRPYSTDTQYF. CDR3 coding DNA: TGTGCCAGCAGGCCGTATAGCACAGATACGCAGTATTTT. The chain has TRBV12-3 or TRBV12-4 and TRBJ2-3; D not certain. Trimming took off 6 bases at V and 0 bases at J, with 7 bases between the two ends. The length of the CDR3 is 13 residues.

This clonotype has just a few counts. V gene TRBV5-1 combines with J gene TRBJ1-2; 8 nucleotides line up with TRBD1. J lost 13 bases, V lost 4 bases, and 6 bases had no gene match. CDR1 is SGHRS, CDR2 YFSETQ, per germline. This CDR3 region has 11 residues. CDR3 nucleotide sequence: TGCGCCAGCAGCACACAGGGGGAGGTCACCTTC. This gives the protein CASSTQGEVTF.